The TCR beta chain described here comes from a study of T cell repertoires in cytomegalovirus infection (dated by TCRdb to between 2017 and 2020). Regarding the complete study: Alongside well-studied HLA-B-restricted epitopes, the peptide stimulations were aimed at recently identified HLA-C-restricted CMV epitopes, whose presentation resists viral immunomodulation. Donor HLA type was relevant to the analysis, because carriage of CMV infection together with the matching HLA type was indicated by public TCR beta signatures.

This specimen's treatment or condition label, interpreted: in vitro stimulation with specific CMV peptide epitopes to enrich CMV-specific T cells. Instrument used: Illumina HiSeq 1500. TCRdb trimmed public reads at Q25 via fastp, called clones via MiXCR and kept in-frame beta chains. CDR3 protein sequences are deduplicated, and each keeps its most common genes and DNA. Across this sample there are about 89,000 distinct CDR3 sequences, with 25% to 30% seen only once. Clones ranked in the top ten supply roughly 70% of the sample. General conclusions and limits of the study: The ex vivo response was dominated by HLA-C-restricted CMV-specific TCR beta clonotypes, and the single most frequent clonotype in two of eight donors was supplied by these HLA-C-restricted clonotypes. Carriers of CMV infection plus the relevant HLA type were discriminated by the cumulative frequency of public TCR beta family members in the study cohort and in an independent roughly 350-donor cohort.

As to this clonotype: Its antigen target is currently unknown. Base qualities are not at hand, and no much larger clone is one base apart.

The sequencing used CD8+ T cells from cultured PBMCs, collected from culture after CMV antigen stimulation. This clonotype was sampled from a human donor in good health (CMV status not recorded). Some clones in this sample may be carry-over from other donors' samples.

Read as DNA, the sequence is TGTGCCAGCAGGGTCAAAGGGGGTAACTATGGCTACACCTTC. Its protein is CASRVKGGNYGYTF. In this chain, TRBV6-5 is recombined with TRBJ1-2, with TRBD1 as a weak D call on 6 bases. V is pared back by 6 bases and J by 1 base, with 12 bases lying between the germline termini. CDR1 MNHEY and CDR2 SVGAGI were looked up in the germline V gene. The cysteine opens and the phenylalanine closes a CDR3 of 14 amino acids. Only the CDR3 portion is preserved as DNA: 42 bases, with reading frame beginning at the first base.